These 10 T cell receptor beta chains came from one sample sequenced in a study of cytomegalovirus exposure and HLA in healthy donors (TCRdb year 2017). Preparation of the library involved the immunoSEQ multiplex PCR assay. The multiplex PCR relied on a mix of 60 forward primers for TCR Vbeta segments and 13 reverse primers for TCR Jbeta segments. TCRdb's version of the immuneACCESS table is confined to in-frame rearrangements and falls short of the full clone set. An unresolved V gene accounts for under half of the shortfall where checked; the remainder is of unknown origin. The sample profile shows 150,000 to 180,000 clones; 74% of them were found once. Roughly 2.2% of the sample is taken by the ten largest. The sequencing sample was made of PBMCs. These receptors all come from a man aged 25 to 40 in good health and CMV-seronegative.

This clone was counted between two and nine times. The CDR3 here is CASSGGGTEKLFF. In DNA form, the CDR3 reads TGTGCCAGCAGTGGGGGGGGTACCGAAAAACTGTTTTTT. The rearrangement joins TRBV2 to TRBJ1-4; possible D gene TRBD1, 5 bases. This CDR3 is built from 13 residues. CDR1 SNHLY and CDR2 FYNNEI come from the germline V gene. The V and J ends lost 4 bases and 8 bases respectively, with 11 bases between them.

The V gene is TRBV2, the J gene TRBJ1-5, with D perhaps matching TRBD1 (5 bases). The CDR3 contains 16 residues. CDR1 SNHLY and CDR2 FYNNEI come from the germline V gene. The germline V and J ends were trimmed by 5 bases and 2 bases, with 16 bases remaining between them. The CDR3 loop reads CASSWGSSAGNQPQHF. CDR3 coding DNA: TGTGCCAGCAGTTGGGGCTCCAGCGCTGGCAATCAGCCCCAGCATTTT.

This sequence joins TRBV5-4 and TRBJ2-5; 9 positions match TRBD1. Germline V gene data show CDR1 as SGHNT and CDR2 as YYREEE (reference sequence). The V gene end was trimmed by 0 bases and the J gene end by 5 bases; junction bases not matched to a gene: 2. CDR3 length: 14 amino acids. The CDR3 loop is CASSLDRGLETQYF. In DNA form, the CDR3 reads TGTGCCAGCAGCTTGGACAGGGGGCTTGAGACCCAGTACTTC.

The V call is TRBV5-4, the J call TRBJ2-3; D might be TRBD2 (7 bases). CDR1 is SGHNT, CDR2 YYREEE, per germline (reference sequence). Trimming pared 0 bases from V and 4 bases from J, leaving 12 bases between. The CDR3 is made up of 15 amino acids. CDR3 residues: CASSLGGGGSDTQYF. The CDR3 DNA is TGTGCCAGCAGCTTGGGTGGGGGGGGCTCAGATACGCAGTATTTT.

This clone was picked up one time. V and J are TRBV2 and TRBJ1-2; no definite D call. The CDR3 totals 14 residues. The V end was cut by 1 base, the J end by 4 bases, with 10 bases between. Germline CDR1 reads SNHLY; CDR2 reads FYNNEI. The CDR3 sequence: CASSEGGIFYGYTF. The CDR3, as DNA: TGTGCCAGCAGTGAAGGCGGCATCTTCTATGGCTACACCTTC.

This clone came up a few times. The V gene is TRBV7-9, the J gene TRBJ1-4; a weak D match, TRBD1 (5 bases). The V gene's germline CDR1 is SEHNR and CDR2 FQNEAQ (reference sequence). The V gene lost 5 bases and the J gene lost 5 bases, with 12 bases spanning the gap. The CDR3 is 14 amino acids. The CDR3 spells CASSPRGGNEKLFF. In DNA, the CDR3 is TGTGCCAGCAGCCCGCGGGGGGGGAATGAAAAACTGTTTTTT.

This sequence joins TRBV28 and TRBJ1-5; a weak D match, TRBD1 (6 bases). Germline V gives CDR1 MDHEN, CDR2 SYDVKM. Trimming stripped 7 bases from V and 0 bases from J, with 25 bases between. CDR3 length equals 19 residues. The CDR3 nucleotides read TGTGCCAGCACCGGCCCTAGGGACACCAATCGATATAGCAATCAGCCCCAGCATTTT. Translating it yields CASTGPRDTNRYSNQPQHF.

V is TRBV7-9 and J is TRBJ2-7, with 7 bases fitting TRBD1. The J segment lost 4 bases and the V segment lost 5 bases, leaving 8 bases of the junction unmatched. The CDR3 loop spans 14 amino acids. Germline-derived CDR1 and CDR2 are SEHNR and FQNEAQ (reference sequence). In DNA form, the CDR3 reads TGTGCCAGCAGCCTAACCGGGACAGAGTACGAGCAGTACTTC. Amino acid sequence: CASSLTGTEYEQYF.

CDR3 sequence (DNA): TGCAGCGCGCGGGACAGCGCCTACGAGCAGTACTTC. This encodes CSARDSAYEQYF. The rearrangement links TRBV29-1 to TRBJ2-7; weak D call: TRBD1 (7 bases). Germline CDR1 is SQVTM and CDR2 is ANQGSEA. The V gene lost 7 bases and the J gene lost 2 bases, with 12 bases spanning the gap. This CDR3 has 12 amino acids.

The chain couples TRBV27 to TRBJ2-1, with D tentatively TRBD2 (5 bases). The CDR3 has 16 amino acids. Germline CDR1 and CDR2: MNHEY and SMNVEV (reference sequence). V lost 5 bases and J 0 bases, leaving 14 bases between the germline ends. DNA of the CDR3: TGTGCCAGCAGTCCCGGGGTCGACCGCTCCTACAATGAGCAGTTCTTC. This translates into CASSPGVDRSYNEQFF.